Included here is one T cell receptor beta chain sequence, with context. Its antigen remains unknown. These data originate in a study of shared clonotypes between healthy human individuals. Study background: Participating donors consisted of a couple of women and three men aged 18 to 49. Whole-study results and caveats: Expectations were that clonotype sharing among donors would be affected by sequencing depth.

Germline lookup yields CDR1 SGDLS and CDR2 YYNGEE. CDR3 size: 15 residues. V shed 9 bases, J shed 1 base, and the junction held 9 bases outside the gene matches. For unsorted PBMC, 300 ng DNA per replicate equaled some 32,000 T cell genomes. Produced via immunoSEQ multiplex PCR; TCRdb's table is partial and in-frame only. This sample yields about 490,000 clones, of which over 70% are seen a single time; 9.5% to 15% belongs to the top ten. About 90 million PBMCs were counted before genomic DNA extraction. The material sequenced was PBMCs. The rearrangement links TRBV9 to TRBJ2-7; 11 bases align to TRBD2. The sequence came from a middle-aged woman in good health. Some clones in this sample may be carry-over from other donors' samples. The CDR3: CATPGASGRSYEQYF. In DNA form, the CDR3 reads TGTGCCACACCCGGGGCTAGCGGGAGGTCCTACGAGCAGTACTTC. Based on the CDR3 plus reference TRBV9 and TRBJ2-7, the full variable domain is DSGVTQTPKHLITATGQRVTLRCSPRSGDLSVYWYQQSLDQGLQFLIQYYNGEERAKGNILERFSAQQFPDLHSELNLSSLELGDSALYFCATPGASGRSYEQYFGPGTRLTVT.